These 29 T cell receptor beta chains were all obtained from the same sample, sequenced in a study of regulatory T cells in long-lasting Graves disease. The time point was: newly diagnosed GD, antithyroid drugs for less than 3 months. Construction of the TCR library relied on RNA isolated from PBMCs. Both iRepertoire HTBI primers and Arm-PCR of CDR3 regions were used to build the TCR beta libraries. TCRdb redid the calling of the multiplex PCR reads with MiXCR, one entry per CDR3 protein. The data contain approximately 470,000 distinct CDR3 sequences, about a sixth of them singletons. These data also formed part of another study, on T cells in Graves' hyperthyroidism and ophthalmopathy.

The sequencing here drew on peripheral blood mononuclear cells (PBMCs), taken at new diagnosis, from a patient treated with antithyroid drugs. These receptors all stem from a man in his forties or fifties with Graves disease.

This clonotype was counted many times. The chain carries TRBV12-3 or TRBV12-4 and TRBJ2-7; 7 bases match TRBD2. The CDR3 runs 15 residues. The J segment lost 1 base and the V segment lost 6 bases, leaving 9 bases of the junction unmatched. CDR3 sequence: CASRPGSGGSYEQYF. The CDR3 nucleotides read TGTGCCAGCAGACCCGGGTCCGGGGGGTCCTACGAGCAGTACTTC.

This clonotype has a count of ten or more. The V and J genes are TRBV20-1 and TRBJ1-6; 7 nucleotides match TRBD1. The CDR3 is made up of 15 amino acids. In germline, CDR1 is DFQATT, CDR2 SNEGSKA (reference sequence). Germline trimming cut 3 bases from V and 5 bases from J; bases unmatched to any gene: 7. CDR3 nucleotide sequence: TGCAGTGCTAGTAAACAGGGGATAGATAATTCACCCCTCCACTTT. Translating gives CSASKQGIDNSPLHF.

As for this clonotype: This clone may be a read error of a much larger clone one base away. The chain is built from TRBV6-1 and TRBJ2-1, with 8 bases matching TRBD1. The CDR3 is 18 residues long. In germline, CDR1 is MNHNS, CDR2 SASEGT. The CDR3 sequence: CASSERLAGGWVAVEQLF. The CDR3 DNA sequence: TGTGCCAGCAGTGAACGGTTGGCAGGGGGCTGGGTGGCGGTTGAGCAGCTCTTC.

This clonotype was detected ten times or more. The gene calls are TRBV6-4 and TRBJ2-5; D possibly matches TRBD1 or TRBD2 (5 bases each). Germline CDR1 MRHNA, CDR2 SNTAGT. Trimming pared 4 bases from V and 7 bases from J, leaving 16 bases between. The CDR3 runs 14 residues. The CDR3 DNA sequence: TGTGCCAGCAGTGTTGGTTGGACAAGCGGGACCCAGTACTTC. It specifies CASSVGWTSGTQYF.

This clonotype was detected many times. This chain links TRBV28 with TRBJ2-2; unclear D gene. There are 14 residues in the CDR3. Germline values: CDR1 MDHEN, CDR2 SYDVKM. The V and J ends lost 1 base and 1 base respectively, with 4 bases between them. Here the CDR3 reads CASSLSWNTGELFF. The CDR3 nucleotides read TGTGCCAGCAGTTTATCGTGGAACACCGGGGAGCTGTTTTTT. The whole variable domain, filled in from reference TRBV28 and TRBJ2-2, reads DVKVTQSSRYLVKRTGEKVFLECVQDMDHENMFWYRQDPGLGLRLIYFSYDVKMKEKGDIPEGYSVSREKKERFSLILESASTNQTSMYLCASSLSWNTGELFFGEGSRLTVL.

This clonotype came up many times. The chain joins TRBV28 to TRBJ2-7, with TRBD2 identical over 13 bases. Germline V gene lookup returns CDR1 MDHEN and CDR2 SYDVKM. The CDR3 is 17 amino acids. The junction had 5 bases not matched to a gene; V was cut back by 1 base and J by 2 bases. In nucleotides, the CDR3 is TGTGCCAGCAGTTTATTGTCAGGACTAGCGGGAGCCTACGAGCAGTACTTC. Amino acids: CASSLLSGLAGAYEQYF.

Many counts were recorded for this clonotype. The chain combines TRBV2 with TRBJ2-2, with 11 bases aligning to TRBD1. CDR1 SNHLY and CDR2 FYNNEI come from the germline V gene. With 2 bases clipped from V and 5 bases from J, the junction kept 22 bases outside the gene matches. The CDR3 is 22 residues long. As DNA, the CDR3 is TGTGCCAGCAGTGAACGAGCCGGACAGGGGGCGGTACCCTGGGGGGGTACCGGGGAGCTGTTTTTT. This encodes CASSERAGQGAVPWGGTGELFF.

This clonotype was seen at least ten times. CDR3 sequence reads: CASSKTSGILNEQYF. In DNA form, the CDR3 reads TGTGCCAGCAGCAAGACTAGCGGGATTTTGAACGAGCAGTACTTC. The chain employs TRBV7-8 and TRBJ2-7, with 11 bases aligning to TRBD2. In germline, CDR1 is SGHVS, CDR2 FQNEAQ. V trimming: 5 bases; J trimming: 5 bases; junction bases outside the gene matches: 8. The length of the CDR3 is 15 residues.

This clonotype was recorded at least ten times. V is TRBV15 and J is TRBJ2-5; maybe TRBD2 (6 bases). The V and J ends lost 5 bases and 5 bases respectively, with 21 bases between them. Germline V CDR1 and CDR2: LNHNV, YYDKDF (reference sequence). This CDR3 contains 16 residues. The DNA of the CDR3 is TGTGCCACCAGCCTGGGAGACACGGGGGTTGGGGAGACCCAGTACTTC. Amino acid sequence: CATSLGDTGVGETQYF.

This clonotype was detected ten times or more. The chain couples TRBV2 to TRBJ2-5; D ambiguous. Germline CDR1 reads SNHLY; CDR2 reads FYNNEI. V was clipped by 4 bases and J by 5 bases, with 11 bases between them. The CDR3 spans 13 residues. The CDR3 reads CASSAQVVETQYF. Here the CDR3 DNA reads TGTGCCAGCAGTGCCCAGGTGGTGGAGACCCAGTACTTC. Variable domain in full (rest from reference TRBV2 and TRBJ2-5): EPEVTQTPSHQVTQMGQEVILRCVPISNHLYFYWYRQILGQKVEFLVSFYNNEISEKSEIFDDQFSVERPDGSNFTLKIRSTKLEDSAMYFCASSAQVVETQYFGPGTRLLVL.

Worth noting for this clonotype: This may arise from a read error, as a much more abundant clone is one base away. The chain joins TRBV6-5 to TRBJ2-7; D may be TRBD1 (6 bases). Germline loops: CDR1 MNHEY, CDR2 SVGAGI. This CDR3 spans 13 amino acids. This chain's CDR3 is CASSYGTPYEQHF. CDR3 DNA: TGTGCCAGCAGTTACGGGACACCCTACGAGCAGCACTTC.

This clonotype has more than one count but fewer than ten. The chain carries TRBV12-5 and TRBJ2-3; unclear D gene. CDR1 and CDR2 from the germline V gene are LGHNT and FRNRAP. V dropped 4 bases and J dropped 4 bases, with 12 bases sitting between them. CDR3 size: 14 residues. The CDR3 coding sequence is TGTGCTAGTGGTTGGCCCGGAGTCGCAGATACGCAGTATTTT. It encodes CASGWPGVADTQYF.

The sample holds many counts of this clonotype. The V gene is TRBV7-9, the J gene TRBJ2-1; 11 bases are shared with TRBD2. Germline V CDR1 and CDR2: SEHNR, FQNEAQ (reference sequence). This CDR3 is 23 amino acids long. V shed 10 bases and J 0 bases; nucleotides not matched to a gene: 29. The CDR3 DNA sequence: TGTGCCACCCCGAAGGTCCCGGGACCGGGAAGACTAGCGGGATTAGTCTCCTACAATGAGCAGTTCTTC. As protein: CATPKVPGPGRLAGLVSYNEQFF.

On this clonotype: This may be a read error: a much more frequent sequence differs by one nucleotide. The CDR3 here is CASRYRWARDTQYF. CDR3 DNA sequence: TGTGCCAGCAGGTACCGGTGGGCTAGAGATACGCAGTATTTT. The chain has TRBV27 and TRBJ2-3, with unresolved D. V shed 6 bases and J shed 5 bases, with 15 bases lying between them. The CDR3 runs to 14 residues. CDR1 and CDR2 from the germline V gene are MNHEY and SMNVEV (reference sequence).

V usage is TRBV28 and J usage is TRBJ2-2; a possible D gene is TRBD2 (7 bases). V was clipped by 6 bases and J by 7 bases, with 12 bases between them. The CDR3 totals 13 residues. The germline gives CDR1 MDHEN, CDR2 SYDVKM. CDR3 protein: CASSRGAVGELFF. CDR3 DNA sequence: TGTGCCAGCAGCCGGGGGGCGGTCGGGGAGCTGTTTTTT.

The sample holds a few counts of this clonotype. The V and J genes are TRBV4-1 and TRBJ2-2; D is possibly TRBD1 (5 bases). The ends were cut back, 2 bases at V and 5 bases at J, with 9 bases in the middle. The CDR3 extends over 14 amino acids. Germline lookup yields CDR1 MGHRA and CDR2 YSYEKL. The CDR3 DNA sequence: TGCGCCAGCAGCCAATGGGGCATAACCGGGGAGCTGTTTTTT. It is translated as CASSQWGITGELFF.

This clonotype was detected only a few times. The chain is built from TRBV3-1 and TRBJ2-7, with unresolved D. V was shortened by 2 bases and J by 6 bases, with 8 bases between the two germline ends. Germline V gene lookup returns CDR1 LGHDT and CDR2 YNNKEL (reference sequence). The CDR3 length is 12 residues. The CDR3 DNA reads TGTGCCAGCAGCCAATTGCGGTCCGAGCAGTACTTC. Protein product: CASSQLRSEQYF.

This clonotype has at least ten counts. CDR3 coding DNA: TGCGCCAGCAGCTTGGGCCCTGGACGGACGTATGGCTACACCTTC. This translates into CASSLGPGRTYGYTF. The chain carries TRBV5-1 and TRBJ1-2, with D uncertain. V shed 0 bases and J shed 5 bases, with 14 bases lying between them. Germline CDR1 is SGHRS and CDR2 is YFSETQ. The CDR3 has 15 residues.

There are a few counts of this clonotype. The rearrangement links TRBV27 to TRBJ2-6; no firm D call. Germline V lookup: CDR1 MNHEY, CDR2 SMNVEV (reference sequence). The V end was cut by 2 bases, the J end by 0 bases, with 8 bases between. This CDR3 has 16 amino acids. The CDR3 is CASSLGEVSGANVLTF. The DNA for the CDR3 is TGTGCCAGCAGTTTAGGAGAAGTCTCTGGGGCCAACGTCCTGACTTTC.

This clonotype was detected many times. The genes are TRBV28 and TRBJ2-7; 8 bases match TRBD1. CDR1 is MDHEN, CDR2 SYDVKM, per germline. The CDR3 runs to 13 residues. The junction had 7 bases not matched to a gene; V was cut back by 6 bases and J by 6 bases. CDR3 coding DNA: TGTGCCAGCAGGCCCGGACAGGGAGGCGAGCAGTACTTC. Translated: CASRPGQGGEQYF.

This clonotype showed up many times. The CDR3 DNA follows: TGCAGTGCTAGAGGGGACAGCAATCAGCCCCAGCATTTT. The encoded protein is CSARGDSNQPQHF. This chain connects TRBV20-1 to TRBJ1-5; D might be TRBD1 (5 bases). CDR1 and CDR2 (germline): DFQATT, SNEGSKA (reference sequence). With 1 base removed from V and 1 base from J, the gap between germline ends came to 5 bases. This CDR3 has 13 amino acids.

The chain recombines TRBV28 with TRBJ1-1; maybe TRBD1 (5 bases). Germline V CDR1 and CDR2: MDHEN, SYDVKM. The V gene lost 2 bases and the J gene lost 6 bases, with 16 bases spanning the gap. The CDR3 extends over 15 amino acids. In DNA, the CDR3 is TGTGCCAGCAGTTTACTCGGGGCTCCCGGGCCTGAAGCTTTCTTT. It codes for CASSLLGAPGPEAFF. Full variable domain (missing parts from reference TRBV28 and TRBJ1-1): DVKVTQSSRYLVKRTGEKVFLECVQDMDHENMFWYRQDPGLGLRLIYFSYDVKMKEKGDIPEGYSVSREKKERFSLILESASTNQTSMYLCASSLLGAPGPEAFFGQGTRLTVV.

This clonotype was found a few times. The J gene is TRBJ2-3, the V gene TRBV12-5; D gene ambiguous. This CDR3 spans 14 amino acids. V gave up 4 bases and J gave up 2 bases, with 10 bases separating them. The germline gives CDR1 LGHNT, CDR2 FRNRAP. The DNA for the CDR3 is TGTGCTAGTGGTTCTCAGCTTAACACAGATACGCAGTATTTT. It encodes CASGSQLNTDTQYF.

This clonotype was recorded at least ten times. The chain has TRBV30 and TRBJ1-1; D gene uncertain. This CDR3 spans 12 amino acids. Deletions cut 5 bases from V and 1 base from J, with 8 bases between. Germline values: CDR1 GTSNPN, CDR2 SVGIG (reference sequence). CDR3 in amino acids: CAWATTNTEAFF. As DNA, the CDR3 is TGTGCCTGGGCCACAACGAACACTGAAGCTTTCTTT.

V and J are TRBV29-1 and TRBJ2-2; 14 bases map to TRBD2. This CDR3 contains 14 residues. The trim removed 3 bases at V and 6 bases at J, leaving 0 bases unmatched. Germline CDR1 and CDR2: SQVTM and ANQGSEA. The CDR3 region is CSVEGLAGAGELFF. The CDR3 DNA sequence: TGCAGCGTTGAGGGACTAGCGGGAGCCGGGGAGCTGTTTTTT.

Many counts were recorded for this clonotype. The CDR3 DNA sequence: TGCGCCAGCAGCCAGACGAGACTTGGGTCCGGGGAGCTGTTTTTT. Translation gives CASSQTRLGSGELFF. V and J are TRBV4-1 and TRBJ2-2; the D is unclear. V lost 3 bases and J 6 bases, leaving 14 bases between the germline ends. Germline CDR1 reads MGHRA; CDR2 reads YSYEKL. The CDR3 consists of 15 residues.

This clonotype has only a few counts. The CDR3 DNA reads TGTGCCAGCAGTGAACCAGACAGGGCGAACACTGAAGCTTTCTTT. Its translation: CASSEPDRANTEAFF. The chain uses TRBV25-1 and TRBJ1-1; 7 bases are shared with TRBD1. There are 15 residues in the CDR3. The junction had 4 bases not matched to a gene; V was cut back by 2 bases and J by 1 base. Germline CDR1 is MGHDK and CDR2 is SYGVNS.

This clonotype was counted many times. The chain has TRBV7-8 and TRBJ2-1; 15 nucleotides line up with TRBD2. This CDR3 comprises 16 residues. V gave up 5 bases and J gave up 5 bases; unmatched junction bases: 4. Germline CDR1 is SGHVS and CDR2 is FQNEAQ. The CDR3 region has the DNA TGTGCCAGCAGCGTGGGGACTAGCGGGAGGAACAATGAGCAGTTCTTC. Its translation: CASSVGTSGRNNEQFF.

The rearrangement joins TRBV30 to TRBJ2-5, with unresolved D. Trimming shortened V by 0 bases and J by 4 bases, and 15 bases separated the two germline ends. The CDR3 has 15 amino acids. Germline loops: CDR1 GTSNPN, CDR2 SVGIG (reference sequence). The CDR3 spells CAWSVMGQVRETQYF. The CDR3 coding sequence is TGTGCCTGGAGTGTAATGGGTCAGGTGAGAGAGACCCAGTACTTC.